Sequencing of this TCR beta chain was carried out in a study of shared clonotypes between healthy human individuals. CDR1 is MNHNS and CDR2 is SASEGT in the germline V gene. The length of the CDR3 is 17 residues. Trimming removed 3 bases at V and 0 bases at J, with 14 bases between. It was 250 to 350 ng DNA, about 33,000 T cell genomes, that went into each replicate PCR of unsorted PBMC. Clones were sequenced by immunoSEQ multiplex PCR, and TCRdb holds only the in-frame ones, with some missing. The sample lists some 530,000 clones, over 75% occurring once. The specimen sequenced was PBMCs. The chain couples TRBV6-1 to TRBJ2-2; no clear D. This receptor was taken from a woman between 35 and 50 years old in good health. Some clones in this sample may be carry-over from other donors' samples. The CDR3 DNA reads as TGTGCCAGCAGTGATGTCGGCGGAACTACGAACACCGGGGAGCTGTTTTTT. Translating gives CASSDVGGTTNTGELFF.